Included here is one T cell receptor beta chain sequence, with context. This entry is derived from a study of T cells in Graves' hyperthyroidism and ophthalmopathy. The germline V gene encodes CDR1 MGHRA and CDR2 YSYEKL. V gave up 4 bases and J gave up 7 bases, with 13 bases separating them. The CDR3 contains 14 residues. TCR beta CDR3 regions were amplified from RNA. Carried out on the TCR CDR3, a first-round RT-PCR used the HTBI primer set. TCRdb reanalysed the multiplex PCR reads using MiXCR and keeps one entry per CDR3 protein. The sample lists some 180,000 distinct CDR3 sequences, roughly 17% occurring once.

The origin of this receptor is a woman in her forties or fifties with Graves' hyperthyroidism. The chain recombines TRBV4-1 with TRBJ1-4; D remains ambiguous. Sequencing was performed on blood. CDR3 nucleotide sequence: TGCGCCAGCAGCCTCCAATATATGGGTGAAAAACTGTTTTTT. This encodes CASSLQYMGEKLFF.